A single sample gave rise to the 4 T cell receptor beta chains below, sequenced in a study of control samples from healthy donors and cancer patients. The repertoire was sequenced with immunoSEQ multiplex PCR; TCRdb's copy has only in-frame clones and lacks some. In the table there are 150,000 or so clones, roughly 92% of which are singletons. Sequencing was performed on blood. Receptors were obtained from a man aged 18 to 30 in good health.

This sequence joins TRBV20-1 and TRBJ1-4, with no clear D. Trimming took 5 bases from V and 8 from J, leaving 9 bases between them. This CDR3 region has 11 residues. Germline assignment: CDR1 DFQATT and CDR2 SNEGSKA (reference sequence). DNA for the CDR3: TGCAGTGCTCCCTCCATAGAAAAACTGTTTTTT. The encoded protein is CSAPSIEKLFF.

The chain employs TRBV3-1 (or the pseudogene TRBV3-2) and TRBJ2-3; 7 bases are a match to TRBD2. This CDR3 contains 13 residues. Germline loops: CDR1 LGHDT, CDR2 YNNKEL (reference sequence). J was trimmed by 1 base and V by 7 bases; bases with no gene match: 2. The CDR3 spells CASKRGGTDTQYF. CDR3 nucleotide sequence: TGTGCCAGCAAACGGGGGGGCACAGATACGCAGTATTTT.

The count of this clone is one. V and J are TRBV6-2 or TRBV6-3 and TRBJ1-1; D not certain. The V and J ends lost 5 bases and 1 base respectively, with 8 bases between them. Germline V gene data show CDR1 as MNHEY and CDR2 as SVGEGT. CDR3 length: 13 residues. CDR3 in DNA: TGTGCCAGCAGTCTCACCGGGAACACTGAAGCTTTCTTT. Translation gives CASSLTGNTEAFF.

V gene TRBV28 combines with J gene TRBJ1-2, with D possibly being TRBD1 (5 bases). Germline CDR1 and CDR2: MDHEN and SYDVKM. This CDR3 contains 14 residues. V shed 2 bases and J shed 0 bases, with 7 bases lying between them. CDR3: CASSLQGANYGYTF. DNA for the CDR3: TGTGCCAGCAGTTTACAGGGAGCTAACTATGGCTACACCTTC.